Described below is a single T cell receptor (beta chain) sequence and its context. The antigen is undetermined. The sorter processed each CD8+ T cell subset in triplicate at some 330,000 cells apiece. Naive CD8+ T cells were CD45RO-CCR7+CD27+CD95-. The data originate from a study of CXCR3-negative and CXCR3-positive naive CD8 T cells. This CDR3 spans 16 amino acids. CDR1 and CDR2 (germline): SEHNR, FQNEAQ (reference sequence). Overall study results and limits: Diversity proved comparably high across both naive subsets and much lower in memory CD8+ cells. TRB CDR3 hydrophobicity was greater in CXCR3-positive naive cells than in CXCR3-negative naive cells. Cryopreservation partially lowered CXCR3 expression, so most assays used fresh PBMCs.

cDNA libraries for TRB were generated by 5' RACE incorporating UMI labels. No DNA is given; TCRdb re-called the 5' RACE reads and lists each CDR3 protein once. The table lists over 55,000 distinct CDR3 sequences, with around 5% in the top ten. The TCR originated in a human donor in good health. Some clones in this sample may be carry-over from other donors' samples. The rearrangement uses TRBV7-9 and TRBJ2-2. Sequences were obtained from naive CXCR3+ CD8+ T cells from blood. Sample subset: CD45RO-CCR7+CD27+CD95- naive CD8+ T cells expressing CXCR3 (TNR3+). CDR3 sequence: CASSLPIRENTGELFF.